The 16 T cell receptor beta chains reported below all come from one sample, sequenced in a study of shared clonotypes between healthy human individuals (TCRdb year 2020). The library was produced with the immunoSEQ multiplex PCR assay. As stored in TCRdb, this immuneACCESS dataset retains in-frame rearrangements with V and J assigned. A fraction of the clones does not appear; measured against another copy, unresolved V genes explain less than half of the discrepancy, and the remainder lacks a known reason. The sample table lists some 600,000 clones, around 96% of them with a count of one. Together, the top ten hold 0.11% of the sample. CD8 naive samples were CD45RO-negative cells positively selected for CCR7, giving a CD45RA+CCR7+ population that excluded TemRA cells. The sequencing sample was made of naive CD8+ T cells sorted from blood. The sample's cell subset or site label is to be understood as: CD45RA+CCR7+. The source of these receptors is a woman aged 25 to 45 in good health.

CDR3 DNA: TGTGCCAGTAGTGTGGGACGCGGTCACGAGCAGTACTTC. Encoded protein: CASSVGRGHEQYF. The rearrangement joins TRBV19 to TRBJ2-7; the D call may be TRBD1 or TRBD2 (5 bases each). CDR1 LNHDA and CDR2 SQIVND come from the germline V gene (reference sequence). The V end was cut by 5 bases, the J end by 5 bases, with 13 bases between. The length of the CDR3 is 13 residues.

This clone was seen once. V is TRBV28 and J is TRBJ2-1; D remains ambiguous. Germline CDR1 MDHEN, CDR2 SYDVKM. This CDR3 has 16 residues. V was cut by 6 bases and J by 2 bases, with 17 bases left in between. CDR3 nucleotides: TGTGCCAGCAGGGTCTGGGGTGAGGAGCCCTACAATGAGCAGTTCTTC. This translates into CASRVWGEEPYNEQFF. Together with reference TRBV28 and TRBJ2-1, the CDR3 gives the full variable domain: DVKVTQSSRYLVKRTGEKVFLECVQDMDHENMFWYRQDPGLGLRLIYFSYDVKMKEKGDIPEGYSVSREKKERFSLILESASTNQTSMYLCASRVWGEEPYNEQFFGPGTRLTVL.

V is TRBV5-4 and J is TRBJ2-7, with D possibly TRBD2 on 5 matching bases. CDR3 length: 15 residues. Trimming removed 2 bases at V and 4 bases at J, with 16 bases between. Per germline, CDR1 SGHNT and CDR2 YYREEE (reference sequence). The DNA for the CDR3 is TGTGCCAGCAGCTTATTCCGCGGGCCCTCTTACGAGCAGTACTTC. This translates into CASSLFRGPSYEQYF.

V usage is TRBV28 and J usage is TRBJ2-7; D tentatively fits TRBD1 or TRBD2 (5 bases each). Germline-derived CDR1 and CDR2 are MDHEN and SYDVKM. This CDR3 is 12 amino acids long. V lost 11 bases and J 0 bases, leaving 11 bases between the germline ends. This CDR3 is CAVGEGSYEQYF. Here the CDR3 DNA reads TGTGCCGTGGGGGAAGGCTCCTACGAGCAGTACTTC.

This clone has just a few counts. The CDR3 protein is CSVGGQGMNTEAFF. For the CDR3, the DNA is TGCAGCGTTGGAGGACAGGGGATGAACACTGAAGCTTTCTTT. The J gene is TRBJ1-1, the V gene TRBV29-1; 9 nucleotides match TRBD1. The CDR3 is made up of 14 amino acids. In germline, CDR1 is SQVTM, CDR2 ANQGSEA. V dropped 4 bases and J dropped 0; count of bases not matched to a gene: 3.

The gene calls are TRBV5-1 and TRBJ2-7; TRBD1 or TRBD2 may be the D gene (5 bases each). CDR1 and CDR2 (germline): SGHRS, YFSETQ. Trimming removed 2 bases from V and 0 bases from J, with 15 bases in between. This CDR3 spans 16 amino acids. This CDR3 is CASSFSGTAASYEQYF. The CDR3 bases are TGCGCCAGCAGCTTCTCCGGGACGGCGGCCTCCTACGAGCAGTACTTC.

This rearrangement joins TRBV9 to TRBJ1-2; TRBD1 might be the D (5 bases). The V and J ends lost 0 bases and 0 bases respectively, with 21 bases between them. Looked up from germline, CDR1 is SGDLS and CDR2 is YYNGEE. The length of the CDR3 is 19 residues. DNA of the CDR3: TGTGCCAGCAGCGTAGCGGGGGAGTGGGGTGCCCACACTAACTATGGCTACACCTTC. This gives the protein CASSVAGEWGAHTNYGYTF.

The gene calls are TRBV5-6 and TRBJ1-1; D gene uncertain. Between the trimmed V and J ends, which lost 5 bases and 0 bases, there was a span of 8 bases. This CDR3 contains 13 residues. Looked up from germline, CDR1 is SGHDT and CDR2 is YYEEEE. The CDR3 loop is CASSEGMNTEAFF. In DNA form, the CDR3 reads TGTGCCAGCAGTGAAGGGATGAACACTGAAGCTTTCTTT. Full variable domain (remainder filled in from reference TRBV5-6 and TRBJ1-1): DAGVTQSPTHLIKTRGQQVTLRCSPKSGHDTVSWYQQALGQGPQFIFQYYEEEERQRGNFPDRFSGHQFPNYSSELNVNALLLGDSALYLCASSEGMNTEAFFGQGTRLTVV.

The rearrangement joins TRBV28 to TRBJ2-1, with TRBD2 matching over 11 bases. The CDR3 has 16 amino acids. V trimming: 1 base; J trimming: 7 bases; junction bases outside the gene matches: 6. Germline-derived CDR1 and CDR2 are MDHEN and SYDVKM. Written as DNA, the CDR3 is TGTGCCAGCAGTTTATTCATGGGACTAGCGGTAAATGAGCAGTTCTTC. As protein: CASSLFMGLAVNEQFF.

On this clone: At the DNA level, this CDR3 is encoded by other sequences in the same sample as well. V gene TRBV6-5 combines with J gene TRBJ1-5; maybe TRBD1 (6 bases). The CDR3 is 14 amino acids. Trimming stripped 0 bases from V and 7 bases from J, with 10 bases between. Germline V CDR1 and CDR2: MNHEY, SVGAGI. The CDR3 sequence is CASSYSTGGQPQHF. For the CDR3, the DNA is TGTGCCAGCAGTTACTCGACAGGAGGACAGCCCCAGCATTTT.

The J gene is TRBJ2-7, the V gene TRBV27; TRBD1 might be the D (5 bases). The germline V gene encodes CDR1 MNHEY and CDR2 SMNVEV (reference sequence). The V end was cut by 2 bases, the J end by 5 bases, with 10 bases between. There are 13 residues in the CDR3. CDR3 in DNA: TGTGCCAGCAGTTTAATCGGCAGGGACGAGCAGTACTTC. Its translation is CASSLIGRDEQYF.

This clone was seen once. CDR3 in DNA: TGTGCCAGCAGCTTAACAGGGACACGGGAGCAGTACTTC. This sequence encodes CASSLTGTREQYF. The rearrangement links TRBV13 to TRBJ2-7, with D possibly matching TRBD1 (6 bases). Germline V gene sequence: CDR1 PRHDT, CDR2 FYEKMQ (reference sequence). The CDR3 contains 13 residues. Trimming removed 2 bases from V and 7 bases from J, with 12 bases in between.

The V and J genes are TRBV5-6 and TRBJ1-1; no definite D call. V was pared by 3 bases and J by 1 base, with 10 bases between. This CDR3 comprises 14 residues. Germline-derived CDR1 and CDR2 are SGHDT and YYEEEE. For the CDR3, the DNA is TGTGCCAGCAGCTCGCCCTCAGGGAACACTGAAGCTTTCTTT. Its translation is CASSSPSGNTEAFF.

The V gene is TRBV2, the J gene TRBJ2-5; weak D call: TRBD1 (6 bases). Trimming stripped 8 bases from V and 2 bases from J, with 12 bases between. The germline CDR1 and CDR2 sequences are SNHLY and FYNNEI. This CDR3 spans 13 amino acids. CDR3 coding DNA: TGTGCCAGCGTCCAGGGGCTACAAGAGACCCAGTACTTC. Translating gives CASVQGLQETQYF.

The chain is built from TRBV29-1 and TRBJ2-3, with 9 bases fitting TRBD2. The junction had 16 bases not matched to a gene; V was cut back by 7 bases and J by 8 bases. Germline V lookup: CDR1 SQVTM, CDR2 ANQGSEA. CDR3 length: 15 amino acids. The CDR3 sequence is CSAAPYSGRHVTQYF. DNA for the CDR3: TGCAGCGCAGCCCCGTATAGCGGGAGACATGTTACGCAGTATTTT.

Here the CDR3 DNA reads TGTGCCAGCAGTTTATTGGGACTAGCGGCAGAAGAGACCCAGTACTTC. Its protein product is CASSLLGLAAEETQYF. The chain recombines TRBV28 with TRBJ2-5; 11 nucleotides match TRBD2. The CDR3 runs to 16 residues. Trimming removed 1 base from V and 3 bases from J; junction bases left unmatched: 4. Per germline, CDR1 MDHEN and CDR2 SYDVKM. Full variable domain (rest looked up from reference TRBV28 and TRBJ2-5): DVKVTQSSRYLVKRTGEKVFLECVQDMDHENMFWYRQDPGLGLRLIYFSYDVKMKEKGDIPEGYSVSREKKERFSLILESASTNQTSMYLCASSLLGLAAEETQYFGPGTRLLVL.